This T cell receptor beta chain was identified during a study of blood T cells in healthy people across ages. The CDR3 loop spans 12 amino acids. V gave up 5 bases and J gave up 2 bases, with 6 bases separating them. CDR1 and CDR2 from the germline V gene are SGDLS and YYNGEE. For the second PCR, which ran for about 7 to 11 cycles, a sample-barcoded 5' primer and a J-beta primer mix were used. From the 5' RACE reads, TCRdb called clonotypes with MiXCR, one entry per CDR3 protein. The data contain hundreds of thousands of distinct CDR3 sequences, roughly 25% of them singletons. Findings and limits, study-wide: TCR beta diversity, measured per million T cells, fell in a roughly linear way with age.

A word on this clonotype: Its antigen remains unknown.

These same records also appear under a second study, on T cells of mothers and their children.

Sequenced input: blood. This TCR was recovered from a boy younger than 18 in good health. The gene calls are TRBV9 and TRBJ2-3, with no clear D. The chain's CDR3 is CASSGTTDTQYF. The CDR3 nucleotides are TGTGCCAGCAGTGGAACCACAGATACGCAGTATTTT.